This TCR beta chain was obtained from a study of blood T cell repertoires in COVID-19. Whole-study context: Samples of COVID-19 (acute and convalescent) were obtained from the United States, Italy and Spain.

V gave up 6 bases and J gave up 3 bases; unmatched junction bases: 7. Per the germline V gene, CDR1 is SEHNR and CDR2 is FQNEAQ (reference sequence). This CDR3 spans 15 amino acids. The method was immunoSEQ multiplex PCR; TCRdb's version includes in-frame clones alone and lacks a portion of them. This table has about 180,000 clones, roughly 82% appearing once. This clonotype was obtained from a woman in her thirties who had recovered from COVID-19. J is TRBJ2-1 and V is TRBV7-9; 8 nucleotides line up with TRBD2. The sample comprised PBMCs or T cells enriched from blood (not recorded which). The CDR3 DNA reads as TGTGCCAGCAGTTCAGCGGGAGCCCTCTACAATGAGCAGTTCTTC. It yields the protein CASSSAGALYNEQFF.